This TCR beta chain is from a study of T cell responses to AZD1222 COVID-19 vaccine. The study, taken as a whole, reports: Without day 14 samples, only post-peak T cell repertoires were studied.

Looked up from germline, CDR1 is MNHEY and CDR2 is SVGAGI. V gave up 7 bases and J gave up 0 bases, with 12 bases separating them. The CDR3 loop spans 14 amino acids. Generated by immunoSEQ multiplex PCR, the TCRdb table keeps only in-frame clones and is missing some. This sample yields about 150,000 clones, of which 70% to 90% are seen a single time; 2.2% belongs to the top ten. About this clone itself: Its antigen is currently unknown.

This chain links TRBV6-5 with TRBJ1-2; perhaps TRBD1 as D (5 bases). The TCR sequence derives from an adult in good health. Sequences were derived from peripheral blood, sampled on day 0 of AZD1222 vaccination. This CDR3 is CASTRDGTNYGYTF. Written as DNA, the CDR3 is TGTGCCAGCACCCGGGACGGCACTAACTATGGCTACACCTTC.